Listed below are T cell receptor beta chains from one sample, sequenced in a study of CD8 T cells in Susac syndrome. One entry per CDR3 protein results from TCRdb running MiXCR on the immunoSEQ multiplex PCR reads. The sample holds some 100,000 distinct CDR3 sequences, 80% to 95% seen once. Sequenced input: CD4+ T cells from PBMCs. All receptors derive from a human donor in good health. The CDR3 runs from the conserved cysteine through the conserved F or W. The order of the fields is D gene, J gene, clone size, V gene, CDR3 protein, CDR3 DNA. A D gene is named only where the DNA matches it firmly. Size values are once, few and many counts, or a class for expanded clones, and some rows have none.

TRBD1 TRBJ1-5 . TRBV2 CASSGETGGFNQPQHF TGTGCCAGCAGTGGAGAAACAGGGGGATTCAATCAGCCCCAGCATTTT
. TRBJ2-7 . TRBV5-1 CASTIDGMQGEQYF TGCGCCAGCACGATAGACGGGATGCAGGGCGAGCAGTACTTC
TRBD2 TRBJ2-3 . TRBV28 CASRTSGSEDTQYF TGTGCCAGCAGAACTAGCGGGAGTGAGGATACGCAGTATTTT
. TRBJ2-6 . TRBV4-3 CASSQGGAVAAVLTF TGCGCCAGCAGCCAAGGGGGGGCAGTGGCGGCCGTCCTGACTTTC
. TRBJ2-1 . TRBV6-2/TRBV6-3 CASSFTRGLSYNEQFF TGTGCCAGCAGTTTTACACGGGGCCTCTCCTACAATGAGCAGTTCTTC
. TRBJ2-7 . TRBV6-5 CASSLFTGADYEQYF TGTGCCAGCAGTTTGTTTACCGGGGCCGACTACGAGCAGTACTTC
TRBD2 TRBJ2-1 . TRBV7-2 CASSSLAGGDNEQFF TGTGCCAGCAGCTCTTTAGCGGGGGGGGACAATGAGCAGTTCTTC
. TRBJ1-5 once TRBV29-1 CSVTTGISSQPQHF TGCAGCGTTACCACGGGAATCAGTTCTCAGCCCCAGCATTTT
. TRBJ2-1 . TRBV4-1 CASSPLGQGAYNEQFF TGCGCCAGCAGCCCCCTTGGGCAGGGAGCCTACAATGAGCAGTTCTTC
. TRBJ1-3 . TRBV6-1 CASSESSIIRNTIYF TGTGCCAGCAGTGAATCCTCCATAATACGAAACACCATATATTTT
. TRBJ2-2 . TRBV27 CASSPFAWTGELFF TGTGCCAGCAGTCCCTTCGCGTGGACCGGGGAGCTGTTTTTT
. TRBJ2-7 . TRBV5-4 CASSFEDEQYF TGTGCCAGCAGCTTCGAGGACGAGCAGTACTTC
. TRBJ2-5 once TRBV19 CASSLAAIEFTQETQYF TGTGCCAGTTCTCTTGCGGCCATCGAGTTTACACAAGAGACCCAGTACTTC
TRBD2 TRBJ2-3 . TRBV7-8 CASSRLILAGGTDTQYF TGTGCCAGCAGCCGACTCATACTAGCGGGAGGTACAGATACGCAGTATTTT
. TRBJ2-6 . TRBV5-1 CASSLPGGLGANVLTF TGCGCCAGCAGCCTACCGGGCGGCCTGGGGGCCAACGTCCTGACTTTC
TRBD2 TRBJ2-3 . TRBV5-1 CASSLVGTSGGMDTQYF TGCGCCAGCAGCTTGGTAGGGACTAGCGGGGGCATGGATACGCAGTATTTT
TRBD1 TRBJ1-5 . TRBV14 CASSQARTGMRDSNQPQHF TGTGCCAGCAGCCAAGCGAGGACAGGGATGAGGGATAGCAATCAGCCCCAGCATTTT
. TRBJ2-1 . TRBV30 CAWSPGPRNEQFF TGTGCCTGGAGTCCGGGGCCTCGCAATGAGCAGTTCTTC
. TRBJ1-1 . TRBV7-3 CASSLGGIGTEAFF TGTGCCAGCAGCCTCGGGGGCATCGGCACTGAAGCTTTCTTT
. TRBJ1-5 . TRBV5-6 CASSVGTGRNQPQHF TGTGCCAGCAGCGTGGGCACGGGTCGCAATCAGCCCCAGCATTTT
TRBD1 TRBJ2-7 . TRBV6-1 CASTLTPGTGAYEQYF TGTGCCAGCACCCTCACCCCCGGGACAGGGGCCTACGAGCAGTACTTC
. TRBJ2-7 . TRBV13 CASSLEGKYYEQYF TGTGCCAGCAGCTTAGAAGGCAAGTACTACGAGCAGTACTTC
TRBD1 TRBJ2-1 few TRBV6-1 CASSSRTGPEFF TGTGCCAGCAGTTCCCGGACAGGGCCGGAGTTCTTC
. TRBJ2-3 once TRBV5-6 CASSLGVRKDTQYF TGTGCCAGCAGCTTGGGGGTTCGGAAAGATACGCAGTATTTT